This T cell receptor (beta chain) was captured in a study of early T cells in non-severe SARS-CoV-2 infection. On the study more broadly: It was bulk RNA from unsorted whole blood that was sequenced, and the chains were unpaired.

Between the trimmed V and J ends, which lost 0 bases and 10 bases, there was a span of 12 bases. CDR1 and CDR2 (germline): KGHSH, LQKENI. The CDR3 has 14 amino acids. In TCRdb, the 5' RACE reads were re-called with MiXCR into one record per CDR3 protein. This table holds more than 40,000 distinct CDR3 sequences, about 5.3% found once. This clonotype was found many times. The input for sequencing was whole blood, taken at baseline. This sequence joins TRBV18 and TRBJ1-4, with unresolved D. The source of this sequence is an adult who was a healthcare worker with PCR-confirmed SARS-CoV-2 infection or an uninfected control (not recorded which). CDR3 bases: TGTGCCAGCTCACCACCGGGCTCAATGGGAAAACTGTTTTTT. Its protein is CASSPPGSMGKLFF. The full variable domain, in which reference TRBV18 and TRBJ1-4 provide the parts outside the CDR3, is NAGVMQNPRHLVRRRGQEARLRCSPMKGHSHVYWYRQLPEEGLKFMVYLQKENIIDESGMPKERFSAEFPKEGPSILRIQQVVRGDSAAYFCASSPPGSMGKLFFGSGTQLSVL.